Following are 16 T cell receptor beta chains from one sample sequenced in a study of Tregs in tolerant kidney transplant recipients. The protocol was immunoSEQ multiplex PCR, while the TCRdb copy is restricted to in-frame clones and leaves out a portion. The sample consists of 100,000 to 120,000 clones, roughly 90% of them appearing once. Sequenced material: CD4+ T cells from blood, taken before the transplant. The source is a human donor who received a combined kidney and bone marrow transplant.

The V call is TRBV19, the J call TRBJ2-1, with D possibly being TRBD2 (5 bases). The ends were cut back, 5 bases at V and 7 bases at J, with 15 bases in the middle. The CDR3 runs to 14 residues. Germline CDR1 reads LNHDA; CDR2 reads SQIVND (reference sequence). The CDR3 protein is CASSSSSGSNEQFF. The CDR3 DNA follows: TGTGCCAGTAGTTCCTCCTCGGGGAGTAATGAGCAGTTCTTC. The variable domain in full, completed from reference TRBV19 and TRBJ2-1, reads DGGITQSPKYLFRKEGQNVTLSCEQNLNHDAMYWYRQDPGQGLRLIYYSQIVNDFQKGDIAEGYSVSREKKESFPLTVTSAQKNPTAFYLCASSSSSGSNEQFFGPGTRLTVL.

J is TRBJ2-3 and V is TRBV19; no firm D call. V lost 5 bases and J lost 0, with 6 bases in between. There are 13 residues in the CDR3. CDR1 and CDR2 from the germline V gene are LNHDA and SQIVND (reference sequence). This CDR3 reads CASSEWSTDTQYF. CDR3 DNA sequence: TGTGCCAGTAGTGAGTGGAGCACAGATACGCAGTATTTT.

The J gene is TRBJ2-7, the V gene TRBV7-2; D perhaps matches TRBD1 (6 bases). Between the trimmed V and J ends, which lost 4 bases and 5 bases, there was a span of 6 bases. This CDR3 is 11 amino acids long. CDR1 is SGHTA and CDR2 is FQGNSA in the germline V gene. The CDR3 bases are TGTGCCAGCAGCTCAGGGGACGAGCAGTACTTC. Residues: CASSSGDEQYF.

This rearrangement joins TRBV19 to TRBJ1-1, with a weak D call TRBD1 (5 bases). Per germline, CDR1 LNHDA and CDR2 SQIVND (reference sequence). The CDR3 is made up of 13 amino acids. V was trimmed by 5 bases and J by 6 bases, leaving 13 bases between them. This chain's CDR3 is CASSVAGFAEAFF. CDR3 in DNA: TGTGCCAGTAGTGTCGCAGGGTTTGCTGAAGCTTTCTTT.

CDR3 protein: CASSLDLTSGRFTNEQFF. The CDR3 DNA follows: TGTGCCAGCAGCTTAGATTTGACTAGCGGGAGATTTACGAATGAGCAGTTCTTC. V gene TRBV11-2 combines with J gene TRBJ2-1; 12 bases align to TRBD2. The length of the CDR3 is 18 residues. V shed 0 bases and J 7 bases; nucleotides not matched to a gene: 10. Germline V gives CDR1 SGHAT, CDR2 FQNNGV.

The rearrangement joins TRBV19 to TRBJ1-2; D not certain. Germline loops: CDR1 LNHDA, CDR2 SQIVND (reference sequence). This CDR3 has 14 residues. The V end lost 3 bases, the J end lost 3 bases, and 11 bases lay between the germline ends. The CDR3 bases are TGTGCCAGTAGTATCGGTCTCTCGGACTATGGCTACACCTTC. Encoded protein: CASSIGLSDYGYTF.

This chain connects TRBV9 to TRBJ2-5, with TRBD2 identical over 7 bases. The V gene's germline CDR1 is SGDLS and CDR2 YYNGEE. V gave up 4 bases and J gave up 4 bases; unmatched junction bases: 10. This CDR3 comprises 15 residues. The CDR3 bases are TGTGCCAGCAGCCCATTGACTAGCCTACGAGAGACCCAGTACTTC. Amino acid sequence: CASSPLTSLRETQYF. Filled out from reference TRBV9 and TRBJ2-5, the complete variable domain reads DSGVTQTPKHLITATGQRVTLRCSPRSGDLSVYWYQQSLDQGLQFLIQYYNGEERAKGNILERFSAQQFPDLHSELNLSSLELGDSALYFCASSPLTSLRETQYFGPGTRLLVL.

In its sample, this clone was seen once. The rearrangement joins TRBV11-2 to TRBJ2-7; no firm D call. Trimming removed 2 bases from V and 1 base from J, with 12 bases in between. This CDR3 comprises 15 residues. The germline V gene has CDR1 SGHAT and CDR2 FQNNGV. The CDR3 DNA sequence: TGTGCCAGCAGCTTAACTTTGGCGGATTCCTACGAGCAGTACTTC. Amino acids: CASSLTLADSYEQYF.

The chain employs TRBV15 and TRBJ2-5, with 9 nucleotides matching TRBD2. There are 17 residues in the CDR3. V was pared by 1 base and J by 1 base, with 7 bases of the junction left unmatched. Germline CDR1 is LNHNV and CDR2 is YYDKDF (reference sequence). The CDR3 nucleotides are TGTGCCACCAGCAGAGGCGGGGCAGCGGGGGGCCAAGAGACCCAGTACTTC. Its protein product is CATSRGGAAGGQETQYF.

The J gene is TRBJ1-2, the V gene TRBV7-9; 12 bases line up with TRBD1. Germline V gene data show CDR1 as SEHNR and CDR2 as FQNEAQ (reference sequence). This CDR3 has 16 residues. J lost 3 bases, V lost 4 bases, and 6 bases had no gene match. The CDR3 loop reads CASSSTGTGGDYGYTF. CDR3 coding DNA: TGTGCCAGCAGCTCAACCGGGACAGGGGGCGACTATGGCTACACCTTC.

The V and J genes are TRBV5-5 and TRBJ2-5; D is unresolved. This CDR3 spans 14 amino acids. Germline V gives CDR1 SGHKS, CDR2 YYEKEE (reference sequence). The V and J ends lost 4 bases and 5 bases respectively, with 15 bases between them. The CDR3 spells CASSTVAGSETQYF. The CDR3 DNA sequence: TGTGCCAGCAGCACGGTTGCAGGATCGGAGACCCAGTACTTC.

This clone turned up a few times. The V gene is TRBV28, the J gene TRBJ1-5; D is uncertain. Trimming removed 5 bases from V and 5 bases from J, with 4 bases in between. The CDR3 extends over 11 amino acids. The V gene's germline CDR1 is MDHEN and CDR2 SYDVKM. CDR3 bases: TGTGCCAGCAGTCGGTATCAGCCCCAGCATTTT. It is translated as CASSRYQPQHF.

The J gene is TRBJ2-3, the V gene TRBV7-2; D gene uncertain. This CDR3 is built from 12 residues. Germline V gene sequence: CDR1 SGHTA, CDR2 FQGNSA. V shed 5 bases and J shed 8 bases, with 11 bases lying between them. The CDR3 loop is CASSALSGTQYF. For the CDR3, the DNA is TGTGCCAGCAGCGCCCTTTCGGGTACGCAGTATTTT.

This rearrangement joins TRBV2 to TRBJ2-2; TRBD2 agrees at 8 bases. CDR3 length: 15 residues. The V gene end was trimmed by 7 bases and the J gene end by 6 bases; junction bases not matched to a gene: 10. The V gene's germline CDR1 is SNHLY and CDR2 FYNNEI. The CDR3 DNA reads as TGTGCCAGCACCCAAAGGGGTAGCGGGGCCGGGGAGCTGTTTTTT. Protein sequence: CASTQRGSGAGELFF. Combining the CDR3 with reference TRBV2 and TRBJ2-2 gives the whole variable domain EPEVTQTPSHQVTQMGQEVILRCVPISNHLYFYWYRQILGQKVEFLVSFYNNEISEKSEIFDDQFSVERPDGSNFTLKIRSTKLEDSAMYFCASTQRGSGAGELFFGEGSRLTVL.

The V and J genes are TRBV6-1 and TRBJ1-2; TRBD1 is a possible D gene (5 bases). Germline V CDR1 and CDR2: MNHNS, SASEGT. The ends were cut back, 10 bases at V and 4 bases at J, with 16 bases in the middle. The CDR3 loop spans 13 amino acids. The CDR3 sequence is CATSDTSIYGYTF. As DNA, the CDR3 is TGTGCCACCTCGGACACCTCGATCTATGGCTACACCTTC.

The chain combines TRBV30 with TRBJ2-7; TRBD1 matches at 8 bases. CDR1 GTSNPN and CDR2 SVGIG come from the germline V gene (reference sequence). The CDR3 loop spans 11 amino acids. The V gene end was trimmed by 8 bases and the J gene end by 5 bases; junction bases not matched to a gene: 5. The CDR3 sequence is CATDRGHEQYF. The CDR3 DNA is TGTGCCACCGACAGGGGACACGAGCAGTACTTC.